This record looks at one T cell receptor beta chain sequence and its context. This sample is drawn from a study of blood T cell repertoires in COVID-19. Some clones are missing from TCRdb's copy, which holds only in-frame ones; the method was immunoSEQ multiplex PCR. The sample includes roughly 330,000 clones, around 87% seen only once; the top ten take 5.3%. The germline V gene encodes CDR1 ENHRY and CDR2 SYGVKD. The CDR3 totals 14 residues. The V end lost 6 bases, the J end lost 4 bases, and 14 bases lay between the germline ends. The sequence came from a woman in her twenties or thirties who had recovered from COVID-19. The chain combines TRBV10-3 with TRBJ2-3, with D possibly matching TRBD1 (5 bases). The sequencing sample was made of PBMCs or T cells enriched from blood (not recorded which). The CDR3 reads CAIRGTGGADTQYF. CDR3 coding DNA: TGTGCCATCAGGGGAACAGGTGGGGCAGATACGCAGTATTTT.